These 10 T cell receptor beta chains were sequenced from one sample in a study of control samples from healthy donors and cancer patients. This table comes from immunoSEQ multiplex PCR, and its TCRdb copy is limited to in-frame clones, with some not included. Altogether around 190,000 clones are present, around 89% being singletons, with the ten largest covering around 1.5%. Sequenced input: blood. Receptor source: a woman aged 45-65 years in good health.

V gene TRBV30 combines with J gene TRBJ2-5; possible D gene TRBD1, 6 bases. The CDR3 totals 15 residues. Germline V gene lookup returns CDR1 GTSNPN and CDR2 SVGIG (reference sequence). Trimming cost V 1 base and J 3 bases, with 15 bases left between them. For the CDR3, the DNA is TGTGCCTGGAGTGCCCTCGGGACACCTGAAGAGACCCAGTACTTC. Amino acids: CAWSALGTPEETQYF.

The V and J genes are TRBV28 and TRBJ1-2; D remains unclear. Germline lookup yields CDR1 MDHEN and CDR2 SYDVKM. The germline V and J ends were trimmed by 7 bases and 8 bases, with 11 bases remaining between them. The CDR3 contains 11 residues. The DNA of the CDR3 is TGTGCCAGCACCTGGGCCGGGGGCTACACCTTC. This codes for CASTWAGGYTF.

The chain recombines TRBV27 with TRBJ2-3, with 7 positions matching TRBD2. The germline CDR1 and CDR2 sequences are MNHEY and SMNVEV (reference sequence). The CDR3 covers 15 residues. The trim removed 6 bases at V and 2 bases at J, leaving 8 bases unmatched. The DNA of the CDR3 is TGTGCCAGCAGCGGAGTAGCGGGTACCACAGATACGCAGTATTTT. It yields the protein CASSGVAGTTDTQYF.

The rearrangement joins TRBV9 to TRBJ2-1, with D perhaps assigned TRBD1 or TRBD2 (5 bases each). Per germline, CDR1 SGDLS and CDR2 YYNGEE. Trimming cost V 3 bases and J 2 bases, with 9 bases left between them. This CDR3 has 14 residues. The CDR3 sequence is CASSGSGPYNEQFF. CDR3 nucleotides: TGTGCCAGCAGCGGCTCGGGACCCTACAATGAGCAGTTCTTC.

The chain carries TRBV7-8 and TRBJ2-3; TRBD1 matches 9 bases. The CDR3 covers 16 residues. Trimming took 2 bases from V and 7 from J; bases not matched to a gene: 10. CDR1 and CDR2 from the germline V gene are SGHVS and FQNEAQ. This CDR3 reads CASSLSFGTGKNTQYF. CDR3 coding DNA: TGTGCCAGCAGCTTAAGCTTCGGGACAGGGAAAAATACGCAGTATTTT.

This clone was found once. The rearrangement uses TRBV24-1 and TRBJ2-1, with 10 bases fitting TRBD1. After removal of 4 bases from V and 3 bases from J, the junction contained 8 bases not matched to a gene. Germline values: CDR1 KGHDR, CDR2 SFDVKD. There are 17 residues in the CDR3. CDR3 residues: CATSDGTGDRGYNEQFF. The CDR3 bases are TGTGCCACCAGTGACGGGACGGGGGACAGGGGCTACAATGAGCAGTTCTTC.

V gene TRBV10-3 combines with J gene TRBJ2-5; 7 bases align to TRBD1. Trimming removed 0 bases from V and 1 base from J; junction bases left unmatched: 5. Per germline, CDR1 ENHRY and CDR2 SYGVKD. The CDR3 runs to 16 residues. The CDR3 nucleotides are TGTGCCATCAGTGAGTCGACCGGGACAGTCCAAGAGACCCAGTACTTC. It is translated as CAISESTGTVQETQYF.

The CDR3 nucleotides are TGTGCCAGTGGAGGCGGACAGACCTACGAGCAGTACTTC. It encodes CASGGGQTYEQYF. V usage is TRBV28 and J usage is TRBJ2-7, with TRBD1 as a possible D gene (6 bases). Per the germline V gene, CDR1 is MDHEN and CDR2 is SYDVKM. CDR3 length: 13 residues. V gave up 9 bases and J gave up 2 bases, with 14 bases separating them.

The J gene is TRBJ2-3, the V gene TRBV12-3 or TRBV12-4; D call uncertain. Deletions cut 3 bases from V and 1 base from J, with 5 bases between. CDR3 length equals 13 residues. The CDR3, as DNA: TGTGCCAGCAGTTTTGGGGGCACAGATACGCAGTATTTT. Its protein product is CASSFGGTDTQYF.

This chain links TRBV28 with TRBJ2-2, with 8 bases lining up with TRBD1. The length of the CDR3 is 14 residues. Germline trimming cut 8 bases from V and 1 base from J; bases unmatched to any gene: 3. Per germline, CDR1 MDHEN and CDR2 SYDVKM. This CDR3 reads CASGGTGNTGELFF. The DNA of the CDR3 is TGTGCCAGCGGGGGGACAGGGAACACCGGGGAGCTGTTTTTT.